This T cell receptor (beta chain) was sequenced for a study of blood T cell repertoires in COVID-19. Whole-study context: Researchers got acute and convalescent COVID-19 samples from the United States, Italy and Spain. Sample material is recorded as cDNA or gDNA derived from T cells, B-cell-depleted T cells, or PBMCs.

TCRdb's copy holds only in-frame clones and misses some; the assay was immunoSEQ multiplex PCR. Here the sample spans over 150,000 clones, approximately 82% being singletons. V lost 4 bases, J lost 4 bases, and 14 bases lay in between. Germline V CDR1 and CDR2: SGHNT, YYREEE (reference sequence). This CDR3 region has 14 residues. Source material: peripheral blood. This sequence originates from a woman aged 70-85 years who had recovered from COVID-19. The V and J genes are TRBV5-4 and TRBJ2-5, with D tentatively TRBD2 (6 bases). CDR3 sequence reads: CASSHGGFLETQYF. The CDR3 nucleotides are TGTGCCAGCAGCCACGGGGGATTTTTAGAGACCCAGTACTTC.